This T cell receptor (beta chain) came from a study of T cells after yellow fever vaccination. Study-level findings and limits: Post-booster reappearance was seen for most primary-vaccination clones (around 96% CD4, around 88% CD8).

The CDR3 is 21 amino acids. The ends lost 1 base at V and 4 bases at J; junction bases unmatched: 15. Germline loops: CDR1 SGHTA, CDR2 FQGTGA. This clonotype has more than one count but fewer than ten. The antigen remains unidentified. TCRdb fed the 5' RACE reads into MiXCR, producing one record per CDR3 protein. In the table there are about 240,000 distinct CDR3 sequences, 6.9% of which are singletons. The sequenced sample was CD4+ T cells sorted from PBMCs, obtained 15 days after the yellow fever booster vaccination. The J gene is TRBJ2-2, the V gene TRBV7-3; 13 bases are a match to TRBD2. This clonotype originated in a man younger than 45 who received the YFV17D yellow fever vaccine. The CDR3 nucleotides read TGTGCCAGCAGCTTAAGGCCCGGGACTAGCGGGATCCTATTAGGCACCGGGGAGCTGTTTTTT. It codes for CASSLRPGTSGILLGTGELFF.